This T cell receptor (beta chain) was sequenced during a study of OX40 agonist ivuxolimab in advanced cancers. Clones were sequenced by immunoSEQ multiplex PCR, and TCRdb holds only the in-frame ones, with some missing. The profile shows over 85,000 clones, 75% to 95% of them singletons. The V gene lost 0 bases and the J gene lost 7 bases, with 12 bases spanning the gap. The germline CDR1 and CDR2 sequences are SSHAT and FNYEAQ (reference sequence). CDR3 length: 14 residues. Any history of autoimmune disease or systemic immunosuppression disqualified patients. V usage is TRBV7-7 and J usage is TRBJ2-5; D possibly matches TRBD1 or TRBD2 (5 bases each). Specimen: CD4+ or CD8+ T cells sorted from blood, collected in a trial of the OX40 agonist ivuxolimab. This receptor was obtained from an adult with an advanced solid tumor such as melanoma, head and neck, liver or kidney cancer. CDR3 nucleotides: TGTGCCAGCAGCTTAGCGCCGGGGCGAGGGACCCAGTACTTC. This codes for CASSLAPGRGTQYF.